Given below is one T cell receptor (beta chain) in context. Original handling: Researchers report that nucleated cell counts were estimated from reference gene primer amplification. Produced via immunoSEQ multiplex PCR; TCRdb's table is partial and in-frame only. V and J calls and clone size are those listed in that table; D and trimming were worked out from the DNA. The sample shows about 220,000 clones, roughly 84% of them seen only once. These data are taken from a study of blood T cell repertoires in COVID-19. The overall study: In each case, the material was cDNA or gDNA derived from T cells, B-cell-depleted T cells, or PBMCs.

The V gene end was trimmed by 2 bases and the J gene end by 10 bases; junction bases not matched to a gene: 15. This CDR3 is built from 17 residues. CDR1 and CDR2 from the germline V gene are KGHSH and LQKENI. This sequence was found in a man aged 50-60 years who had recovered from COVID-19. J is TRBJ1-4 and V is TRBV18; 8 bases line up with TRBD1. Sequencing used peripheral blood. The CDR3 spells CASSPTPSTGGIGKLFF. In nucleotides, the CDR3 is TGTGCCAGCTCACCAACCCCGAGTACAGGGGGAATCGGAAAACTGTTTTTT.